This TCR beta chain was found in a study of blood T cell repertoires in COVID-19. About the study: Some COVID-19 samples were acute and others convalescent; all came from the United States, Italy and Spain. T cells, B-cell-depleted T cells, or PBMCs supplied cDNA or gDNA.

Germline CDR1 reads SGHNT; CDR2 reads YYREEE (reference sequence). The CDR3 is 13 amino acids. The V end lost 4 bases, the J end lost 8 bases, and 13 bases lay between the germline ends. Study processing details: Nucleated cell counts were estimated from reference gene primer amplification. TCRdb's table, derived via immunoSEQ multiplex PCR, lists solely in-frame clones and lacks some. The V and J calls and the clone size are those of that table, but D and trimming were determined from the DNA. Among around 270,000 clones listed, around nine tenths were seen once. The receptor was derived from a man aged 40-49 years who had recovered from COVID-19. Source material: peripheral blood. The V and J genes are TRBV5-4 and TRBJ2-1; possible D gene TRBD1, 6 bases. The CDR3 reads CASSPTGRDEQFF. DNA for the CDR3: TGTGCCAGCAGCCCTACAGGGCGGGATGAGCAGTTCTTC.